The 30 T cell receptor beta chains given below trace back to one sample, sequenced in a study of vaccination effects on CD4 cells after COVID-19. Antigens for these TCRs are unknown. The method was immunoSEQ multiplex PCR; TCRdb's version includes in-frame clones alone and lacks a portion of them. The table shows approximately 54,000 clones, with roughly 80% occurring only once. Before any sequencing was done, the ViraFEST assay used viral peptide pools to expand antigen-specific CD4+ T cells. Once cultured for nine to ten days, the cells underwent separation to obtain CD4+ T cells. This specimen was CD4+ T cells from PBMCs cultured with HCoV-229E spike peptides, taken before COVID-19 vaccination. These receptors all come from a human donor who received a COVID-19 vaccine.

J is TRBJ2-5 and V is TRBV6-1; D not resolved. Trimming took off 2 bases at V and 5 bases at J, with 9 bases between the two ends. The V gene's germline CDR1 is MNHNS and CDR2 SASEGT. The CDR3 has 13 amino acids. CDR3 in amino acids: CASSEQIGETQYF. In DNA form, the CDR3 reads TGTGCCAGCAGTGAACAGATTGGGGAGACCCAGTACTTC.

V and J are TRBV6-2 or TRBV6-3 and TRBJ1-5; D perhaps matches TRBD1 (5 bases). There are 15 residues in the CDR3. From germline, CDR1 is MNHEY and CDR2 SVGEGT. The V end lost 6 bases, the J end lost 4 bases, and 16 bases lay between the germline ends. CDR3 bases: TGTGCCAGCAGCATCCGGGACGCATCGAATCAGCCCCAGCATTTT. This translates into CASSIRDASNQPQHF.

J is TRBJ1-2 and V is TRBV28; TRBD1 might be the D (5 bases). With 3 bases removed from V and 7 bases from J, the gap between germline ends came to 18 bases. There are 15 residues in the CDR3. In germline, CDR1 is MDHEN, CDR2 SYDVKM. This CDR3 reads CASSFWGGREGGYTF. The CDR3 bases are TGTGCCAGCAGTTTTTGGGGCGGCCGGGAGGGTGGCTACACCTTC.

CDR3 region: CASSLRGGANVLTF. In nucleotides, the CDR3 is TGTGCCAGCAGCTTGCGGGGTGGGGCCAACGTCCTGACTTTC. This chain connects TRBV5-6 to TRBJ2-6, with a possible D match to TRBD2 (5 bases). The CDR3 runs to 14 residues. In germline, CDR1 is SGHDT, CDR2 YYEEEE. The germline V and J ends were trimmed by 1 base and 3 bases, with 5 bases remaining between them.

The gene calls are TRBV5-5 and TRBJ1-1; tentatively, D is TRBD1 (5 bases). Germline CDR1 is SGHKS and CDR2 is YYEKEE (reference sequence). Trimming took 1 base from V and 1 from J, leaving 11 bases between them. This CDR3 has 15 amino acids. The DNA for the CDR3 is TGTGCCAGCAGCTTGTTCGCGGGGACGAACACTGAAGCTTTCTTT. It translates to CASSLFAGTNTEAFF.

The chain is built from TRBV7-2 and TRBJ2-2, with unresolved D. Per the germline V gene, CDR1 is SGHTA and CDR2 is FQGNSA. The germline V and J ends were trimmed by 2 bases and 5 bases, with 9 bases remaining between them. This CDR3 comprises 14 residues. CDR3 amino acids: CASSLNSNTGELFF. The CDR3 nucleotides read TGTGCCAGCAGCTTAAACAGTAATACCGGGGAGCTGTTTTTT.

The chain joins TRBV28 to TRBJ1-5, with D tentatively TRBD1 (5 bases). The germline V gene encodes CDR1 MDHEN and CDR2 SYDVKM. The CDR3 runs to 14 residues. V lost 6 bases and J 0 bases, leaving 9 bases between the germline ends. CDR3 protein: CASSTTVSNQPQHF. DNA for the CDR3: TGTGCCAGCAGCACGACAGTTAGCAATCAGCCCCAGCATTTT.

This chain joins TRBV5-1 and TRBJ2-1; D might be TRBD2 (6 bases). CDR1 and CDR2 from the germline V gene are SGHRS and YFSETQ. This CDR3 region has 14 residues. Trimming shortened V by 2 bases and J by 7 bases, and 13 bases separated the two germline ends. The DNA for the CDR3 is TGCGCCAGCAGCTTACCGCTAGCGAGGAATGAGCAGTTCTTC. Amino acid sequence: CASSLPLARNEQFF.

The chain combines TRBV7-8 with TRBJ1-6; possible D gene TRBD1, 5 bases. The CDR3 has 13 amino acids. The germline gives CDR1 SGHVS, CDR2 FQNEAQ. V lost 8 bases to trimming and J lost 9 bases, with 14 bases between them. The chain's CDR3 is CASGGQGFSPLHF. In DNA form, the CDR3 reads TGTGCCAGCGGAGGACAAGGGTTTTCACCCCTCCACTTT.

The chain recombines TRBV12-3 or TRBV12-4 with TRBJ2-5; D ambiguous. V was trimmed by 3 bases and J by 4 bases, leaving 3 bases between them. The CDR3 loop spans 11 amino acids. CDR3 coding DNA: TGTGCCAGCAGTTTGTCAGAGACCCAGTACTTC. Protein sequence: CASSLSETQYF.

J is TRBJ2-2 and V is TRBV18, with D possibly being TRBD1 (6 bases). Per germline, CDR1 KGHSH and CDR2 LQKENI. The germline V and J ends were trimmed by 6 bases and 1 base, with 12 bases remaining between them. This CDR3 is 15 amino acids long. The CDR3 region has the DNA TGTGCCAGCTCGCGACTACAGGGGAACACCGGGGAGCTGTTTTTT. Translated: CASSRLQGNTGELFF.

The rearrangement joins TRBV30 to TRBJ1-3; weak D call: TRBD1 (6 bases). The CDR3 is made up of 15 amino acids. The V end was cut by 2 bases, the J end by 0 bases, with 11 bases between. The V gene's germline CDR1 is GTSNPN and CDR2 SVGIG (reference sequence). CDR3: CAWSPDRSSGNTIYF. In nucleotides, the CDR3 is TGTGCCTGGAGTCCGGACAGAAGCTCTGGAAACACCATATATTTT. Based on the CDR3 plus reference TRBV30 and TRBJ1-3, the full variable domain is SQTIHQWPATLVQPVGSPLSLECTVEGTSNPNLYWYRQAAGRGLQLLFYSVGIGQISSEVPQNLSASRPQDRQFILSSKKLLLSDSGFYLCAWSPDRSSGNTIYFGEGSWLTVV.

The chain uses TRBV28 and TRBJ2-6; 7 bases are shared with TRBD2. The V gene end was trimmed by 3 bases and the J gene end by 4 bases; junction bases not matched to a gene: 9. CDR1 is MDHEN and CDR2 is SYDVKM in the germline V gene. The CDR3 sequence is 17 residues long. The CDR3 region has the DNA TGTGCCAGCAGTTTCGGGGGGAAGGGTCGAGGGGCCAACGTCCTGACTTTC. This sequence encodes CASSFGGKGRGANVLTF.

This clone was seen more than once but under ten times. The chain couples TRBV28 to TRBJ2-1; D gene ambiguous. V was clipped by 1 base and J by 7 bases, with 8 bases between them. The CDR3 covers 13 residues. Germline CDR1 and CDR2: MDHEN and SYDVKM. The CDR3 loop reads CASSLLVNNEQFF. Written as DNA, the CDR3 is TGTGCCAGCAGTTTATTGGTTAATAATGAGCAGTTCTTC.

The rearrangement links TRBV5-1 to TRBJ2-3; 13 nucleotides align to TRBD2. CDR3 length: 16 amino acids. J was trimmed by 2 bases and V by 6 bases; bases with no gene match: 6. Germline CDR1 and CDR2: SGHRS and YFSETQ. The CDR3 region is CASNPTSGGVTDTQYF. In DNA form, the CDR3 reads TGCGCCAGCAACCCCACTAGCGGGGGGGTCACAGATACGCAGTATTTT.

Points on this clone: The CDR3 carries no conserved terminal phenylalanine or tryptophan, so it likely arises from a read error. No DNA is shown, since the ends of the CDR3 on it are uncertain; the CDR3 is the one TCRdb lists. The chain combines TRBV28 with TRBJ1-1; the D segment call TRBD1 is taken from the table without a DNA check. Germline V CDR1 and CDR2: MDHEN, SYDVKM. The CDR3 numbers 14 amino acids, ends counted. The CDR3: CASSLGRDRDGRLV.

This clone is a singleton in its sample. The rearrangement links TRBV5-4 to TRBJ2-3; D perhaps matches TRBD1 (5 bases). Per the germline V gene, CDR1 is SGHNT and CDR2 is YYREEE (reference sequence). Trimming cost V 2 bases and J 6 bases, with 10 bases left between them. This CDR3 has 13 residues. CDR3 in DNA: TGTGCCAGCAGCTTTTATGGGGCTGATACGCAGTATTTT. Its protein is CASSFYGADTQYF.

V is TRBV5-1 and J is TRBJ2-1, with a tentative D call TRBD2 (7 bases). CDR1 is SGHRS and CDR2 is YFSETQ in the germline V gene. V lost 2 bases, J lost 3 bases, and 12 bases lay in between. The CDR3 runs to 15 residues. This CDR3 reads CASSLGGAGYNEQFF. Here the CDR3 DNA reads TGCGCCAGCAGCTTAGGGGGGGCTGGCTACAATGAGCAGTTCTTC.

This clone has more than one count but fewer than ten. The V gene is TRBV27, the J gene TRBJ1-6; D is unresolved. The CDR3 consists of 16 residues. CDR1 and CDR2 (germline): MNHEY, SMNVEV (reference sequence). V lost 2 bases and J 3 bases, leaving 11 bases between the germline ends. DNA of the CDR3: TGTGCCAGCAGTTTACGAAGAGGGAGCTATAATTCACCCCTCCACTTT. This sequence encodes CASSLRRGSYNSPLHF.

The J gene is TRBJ1-5, the V gene TRBV19; no definite D call. The V end was cut by 8 bases, the J end by 1 base, with 18 bases between. Germline V gives CDR1 LNHDA, CDR2 SQIVND (reference sequence). This CDR3 has 16 amino acids. The CDR3 reads CASHEGVGSSNQPQHF. The CDR3 DNA is TGTGCCAGTCACGAAGGCGTGGGTTCGAGCAATCAGCCCCAGCATTTT. Full variable domain (missing parts from reference TRBV19 and TRBJ1-5): DGGITQSPKYLFRKEGQNVTLSCEQNLNHDAMYWYRQDPGQGLRLIYYSQIVNDFQKGDIAEGYSVSREKKESFPLTVTSAQKNPTAFYLCASHEGVGSSNQPQHFGDGTRLSIL.

J is TRBJ2-7 and V is TRBV6-5; D possibly uses TRBD1 or TRBD2 (6 bases each). The germline V and J ends were trimmed by 5 bases and 6 bases, with 14 bases remaining between them. CDR3 length equals 13 residues. The V gene's germline CDR1 is MNHEY and CDR2 SVGAGI. In DNA form, the CDR3 reads TGTGCCAGCAGTCCGCACGGGGGCGGCGAGCAGTACGTC. Its protein product is CASSPHGGGEQYV.

This clone has more than one count but fewer than ten. The V call is TRBV11-2, the J call TRBJ2-5; TRBD2 matches at 12 bases. The CDR3 extends over 16 amino acids. The trim removed 5 bases at V and 5 bases at J, leaving 9 bases unmatched. CDR1 and CDR2 from the germline V gene are SGHAT and FQNNGV. For the CDR3, the DNA is TGTGCCAGCAGCCTTGGACTAGCGGGGACGATGGAGACCCAGTACTTC. This codes for CASSLGLAGTMETQYF.

This clone has a handful of counts. V usage is TRBV5-1 and J usage is TRBJ1-5, with D perhaps TRBD1 (5 bases). The CDR3 contains 15 residues. Germline V gives CDR1 SGHRS, CDR2 YFSETQ. V lost 4 bases and J 2 bases, leaving 13 bases between the germline ends. The CDR3 nucleotides are TGCGCCAGCAGCCTGTTGGGACTCGGCAATCAGCCCCAGCATTTT. Translation gives CASSLLGLGNQPQHF.

V gene TRBV6-2 or TRBV6-3 combines with J gene TRBJ2-7, with D possibly matching TRBD2 (6 bases). The CDR3 runs to 15 residues. Between the trimmed V and J ends, which lost 5 bases and 2 bases, there was a span of 16 bases. CDR1 and CDR2 from the germline V gene are MNHEY and SVGEGT. In nucleotides, the CDR3 is TGTGCCAGCAGTAGGCGACTAGTCAGCCCCTACGAGCAGTACGTC. The encoded protein is CASSRRLVSPYEQYV.

The chain is built from TRBV4-1 and TRBJ1-1; D gene ambiguous. Per germline, CDR1 MGHRA and CDR2 YSYEKL. The CDR3 sequence is 13 residues long. Trimming took 8 bases from V and 4 from J, leaving 14 bases between them. CDR3 amino acids: CASYAALGTEAFF. CDR3 bases: TGCGCCAGCTACGCCGCGCTTGGCACTGAAGCTTTCTTT.

This chain links TRBV2 with TRBJ1-2; D is uncertain. Germline V gene sequence: CDR1 SNHLY, CDR2 FYNNEI. V lost 5 bases and J lost 0, with 1 base in between. This CDR3 has 11 residues. The CDR3 DNA reads as TGTGCCAGCAGTCCTAACTATGGCTACACCTTC. It is translated as CASSPNYGYTF.

This clone was recorded a few times. The chain has TRBV5-8 and TRBJ2-3; TRBD2 agrees at 11 bases. The CDR3 length is 19 residues. The germline V gene has CDR1 SGHTS and CDR2 YDEGEE. After removal of 3 bases from V and 0 bases from J, the junction contained 12 bases not matched to a gene. Here the CDR3 reads CASSYLAGGLRESTDTQYF. The CDR3 DNA sequence: TGTGCCAGCAGCTACCTAGCGGGGGGCCTAAGAGAAAGCACAGATACGCAGTATTTT.

The chain joins TRBV5-1 to TRBJ1-4; D ambiguous. Germline V gene lookup returns CDR1 SGHRS and CDR2 YFSETQ. The CDR3 length is 14 residues. V lost 3 bases to trimming and J lost 0 bases, with 6 bases between them. The CDR3 region has the DNA TGCGCCAGCAGCTATACAGCAACTAATGAAAAACTGTTTTTT. It encodes CASSYTATNEKLFF.

This chain connects TRBV19 to TRBJ1-2, with TRBD1 matching over 7 bases. The V gene end was trimmed by 3 bases and the J gene end by 5 bases; junction bases not matched to a gene: 6. Germline V gene lookup returns CDR1 LNHDA and CDR2 SQIVND (reference sequence). The CDR3 contains 14 residues. This chain's CDR3 is CASSIGTAFYGYTF. The CDR3 bases are TGTGCCAGTAGTATCGGGACAGCGTTTTATGGCTACACCTTC.

The rearrangement uses TRBV7-9 and TRBJ2-3, with TRBD1 matching 7 bases. V lost 2 bases and J lost 2; bases outside the gene matches: 4. CDR3 length: 15 residues. Germline CDR1 reads SEHNR; CDR2 reads FQNEAQ (reference sequence). CDR3 DNA: TGTGCCAGCAGCTTAAAGGGGGCATCCACAGATACGCAGTATTTT. Protein product: CASSLKGASTDTQYF.